This T cell receptor (beta chain) is from a study of cytomegalovirus exposure and HLA in healthy donors. Overall study results and limits: In terms of immune exposure information, only CMV serostatus was available. Sequencing likely caused a cluster of highly shared sequence variants.

The CDR3 is made up of 13 amino acids. Per germline, CDR1 MGHDK and CDR2 SYGVNS. The V and J ends lost 3 bases and 6 bases respectively, with 11 bases between them. Vbeta (60) and Jbeta (13) primers were used in the PCR. TCRdb's copy holds only in-frame clones and misses some; the assay was immunoSEQ multiplex PCR. The table has 100,000 to 120,000 clones, 70% to 85% seen once. In regard to this clone: Its target is unknown.

The rearrangement uses TRBV25-1 and TRBJ1-1; tentatively, D is TRBD1 (6 bases). The source of this sequence is a man aged 25 to 40 in good health and CMV-seropositive. Sequenced: PBMCs. The CDR3 is CASSEQGLAEAFF. The CDR3 nucleotides are TGTGCCAGCAGTGAGCAGGGGCTGGCTGAAGCTTTCTTT.